A selection of T cell receptor beta chains follows, all from one sample in a study of CD8 T cells in Susac syndrome. TCRdb fed the immunoSEQ multiplex PCR reads into MiXCR, producing one record per CDR3 protein. The sample lists around 200,000 distinct CDR3 sequences; about 94% were seen once. The material sequenced was CD4+ T cells from PBMCs. These receptor sequences come from a human donor with Susac syndrome. Both conserved end residues are part of each CDR3. Each record gives: J gene, clone size, V gene, D gene, CDR3 DNA, CDR3 protein. A D gene is named only where the DNA matches it firmly. The listing skips clone size in some rows; elsewhere it reads once, few, many or a size class.

J: TRBJ1-2
size: -
V: TRBV29-1
D: -
DNA: TGCAGCGCGGTTAGGGGAACCTATGGCTACACCTTC
CDR3: CSAVRGTYGYTF

J: TRBJ2-5
size: -
V: TRBV19
D: -
DNA: TGTGCCAGTAGTTCCATTAACAGGTTACTGGAAGAGACCCAGTACTTC
CDR3: CASSSINRLLEETQYF

J: TRBJ1-2
size: -
V: TRBV5-1
D: -
DNA: TGCGCCAGCAGCTTGATAGGTGACTCCTATGGCTACACCTTC
CDR3: CASSLIGDSYGYTF

J: TRBJ1-3
size: -
V: TRBV12-3/TRBV12-4
D: -
DNA: TGTGCCAGCAGTTTGGAGGGATCCCTCGGCTCTGGAAACACCATATATTTT
CDR3: CASSLEGSLGSGNTIYF

J: TRBJ1-2
size: -
V: TRBV29-1
D: TRBD1
DNA: TGCAGCGTCCCGACAGGGCCGACAACTTATTATGGCTACACCTTC
CDR3: CSVPTGPTTYYGYTF

J: TRBJ1-1
size: -
V: TRBV9
D: TRBD1
DNA: TGTGCCAGCAGCGTAGCTCCTCGGACAGGGTTTTATACTGAAGCTTTCTTT
CDR3: CASSVAPRTGFYTEAFF

J: TRBJ2-5
size: -
V: TRBV15
D: -
DNA: TGTGCCACTCGGGGGGCCGAGACCCAGTACTTC
CDR3: CATRGAETQYF

J: TRBJ2-5
size: -
V: TRBV12-3/TRBV12-4
D: -
DNA: TGTGCCAGCAGTACCCGACTAGTACAGGGCCAAGAGACCCAGTACTTC
CDR3: CASSTRLVQGQETQYF

J: TRBJ1-1
size: -
V: TRBV27
D: TRBD1
DNA: TGTGCCAGCCGGGACAGGCGGAACACTGAAGCTTTCTTT
CDR3: CASRDRRNTEAFF

J: TRBJ2-1
size: -
V: TRBV5-1
D: -
DNA: TGCGCCAGCAGCTTGGTTGGCGGCAATGAGCAGTTCTTC
CDR3: CASSLVGGNEQFF

J: TRBJ2-2
size: -
V: TRBV18
D: -
DNA: TGTGCCAGCTCACCACCGATTCGCAGCACCGGGGAGCTGTTTTTT
CDR3: CASSPPIRSTGELFF

J: TRBJ2-5
size: -
V: TRBV11-3
D: -
DNA: TGTGCCAGCAGCTCAGAAGGAGGCGGTGGGGAAGAGACCCAGTACTTC
CDR3: CASSSEGGGGEETQYF

J: TRBJ1-2
size: -
V: TRBV6-5
D: -
DNA: TGTGCCAGCAGACCCTTGGGTATGGGGCGCGGCTACACCTTC
CDR3: CASRPLGMGRGYTF

J: TRBJ2-2
size: -
V: TRBV3-1
D: -
DNA: TGTGCCAGCAGCCAAGCACTGATGAACACCGGGGAGCTGTTTTTT
CDR3: CASSQALMNTGELFF

J: TRBJ2-1
size: -
V: TRBV20-1
D: -
DNA: TGCAGTGCTAGAGAGCATCCGGGACAACGAAGTGAGCAGTTCTTC
CDR3: CSAREHPGQRSEQFF

J: TRBJ1-2
size: once
V: TRBV28
D: -
DNA: TGTGCCAGCACTTTCTCATTAGTTCCTAACTATGGCTACACCTTC
CDR3: CASTFSLVPNYGYTF

J: TRBJ1-5
size: -
V: TRBV20-1
D: -
DNA: TGCAGTGCCGGGGACAACGGACGCGTGAACAATCAGCCCCAGCATTTT
CDR3: CSAGDNGRVNNQPQHF

J: TRBJ1-5
size: -
V: TRBV30
D: TRBD1
DNA: TGTGCCTGGAGTGGGGACAGGGGAGGGAGTCAGCCCCAGCATTTT
CDR3: CAWSGDRGGSQPQHF

J: TRBJ2-7
size: -
V: TRBV12-3/TRBV12-4
D: TRBD1
DNA: TGTGCCAGCAAACAGGGGGTATTCTACGAGCAGTACTTC
CDR3: CASKQGVFYEQYF

J: TRBJ2-3
size: -
V: TRBV5-1
D: -
DNA: TGCGCCAGCAGCTCGGAGCGGTACGGAGATACGCAGTATTTT
CDR3: CASSSERYGDTQYF

J: TRBJ2-2
size: -
V: TRBV5-4
D: -
DNA: TGTGCCAGCAGCTTGGGCGGGCCAGAAGGGGAGCTGTTTTTT
CDR3: CASSLGGPEGELFF

J: TRBJ2-7
size: -
V: TRBV18
D: -
DNA: TGTGCCAGCTCACCACTATGGGGAGGCGAGCAGTACTTC
CDR3: CASSPLWGGEQYF

J: TRBJ2-1
size: -
V: TRBV30
D: -
DNA: TGTGCCTGGACGGGTTTCTACAATGAGCAGTTCTTC
CDR3: CAWTGFYNEQFF

J: TRBJ1-1
size: -
V: TRBV3-1
D: TRBD1
DNA: TGTGCCAGCAGCCGTGGACAGGGACTAATGAGTGAAGCTTTCTTT
CDR3: CASSRGQGLMSEAFF

J: TRBJ1-2
size: once
V: TRBV12-3/TRBV12-4
D: -
DNA: TGTGCCAGCAGTTTTGGGGGGGATGGCTACACCTTC
CDR3: CASSFGGDGYTF

J: TRBJ1-2
size: -
V: TRBV6-6
D: -
DNA: TGTGCCAGCCTCGCCGGGGAGGGTTACGGCTATGGCTACACCTTC
CDR3: CASLAGEGYGYGYTF

J: TRBJ2-3
size: -
V: TRBV12-3/TRBV12-4
D: -
DNA: TGTGCCAGCAGAACAGGAAGCACAGATACGCAGTATTTT
CDR3: CASRTGSTDTQYF

J: TRBJ1-2
size: -
V: TRBV20-1
D: -
DNA: TGCAGTGCCACCCCCGGGACATGGGGCTACACCTTC
CDR3: CSATPGTWGYTF

J: TRBJ1-4
size: once
V: TRBV20-1
D: -
DNA: TGCAGTGCTAGAGGGGGAACTAATGAAAAACTGTTTTTT
CDR3: CSARGGTNEKLFF

J: TRBJ2-3
size: -
V: TRBV3-1
D: -
DNA: TGTGCCAGCAGCCAAGAACGGCCAGGGCTCCCCTCAGATACGCAGTATTTT
CDR3: CASSQERPGLPSDTQYF

J: TRBJ1-5
size: -
V: TRBV30
D: TRBD1
DNA: TGTGCCTGGAATCCCGGGACAGGGGCCTCCGTGCCCCAGCATTTT
CDR3: CAWNPGTGASVPQHF

J: TRBJ1-2
size: -
V: TRBV12-3/TRBV12-4
D: -
DNA: TGTGCCAGCAGTCAGGGACAACTCTATGGCTACACCTTC
CDR3: CASSQGQLYGYTF

J: TRBJ1-2
size: -
V: TRBV9
D: -
DNA: TGTGCCAGCAGCGTAGCAGGGGCCGCTAACTATGGCTACACCTTC
CDR3: CASSVAGAANYGYTF